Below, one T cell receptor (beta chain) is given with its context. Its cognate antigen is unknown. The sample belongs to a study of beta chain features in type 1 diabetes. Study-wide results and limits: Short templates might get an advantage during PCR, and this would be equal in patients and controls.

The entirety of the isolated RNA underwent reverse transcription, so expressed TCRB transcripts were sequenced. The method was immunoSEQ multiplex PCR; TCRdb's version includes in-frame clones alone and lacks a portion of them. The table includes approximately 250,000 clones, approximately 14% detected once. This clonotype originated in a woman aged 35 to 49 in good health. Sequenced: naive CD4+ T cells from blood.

The CDR3 DNA sequence: TGTGCCAGCAGCTTAGATTCAGGAGGGACGGTGAACACTGAAGCTTTCTTT. Translated: CASSLDSGGTVNTEAFF. The V and J genes are TRBV11-2 and TRBJ1-1; D is possibly TRBD1 (5 bases). V lost 0 bases and J lost 0, with 14 bases in between. Germline V gives CDR1 SGHAT, CDR2 FQNNGV. The CDR3 is 17 residues long.